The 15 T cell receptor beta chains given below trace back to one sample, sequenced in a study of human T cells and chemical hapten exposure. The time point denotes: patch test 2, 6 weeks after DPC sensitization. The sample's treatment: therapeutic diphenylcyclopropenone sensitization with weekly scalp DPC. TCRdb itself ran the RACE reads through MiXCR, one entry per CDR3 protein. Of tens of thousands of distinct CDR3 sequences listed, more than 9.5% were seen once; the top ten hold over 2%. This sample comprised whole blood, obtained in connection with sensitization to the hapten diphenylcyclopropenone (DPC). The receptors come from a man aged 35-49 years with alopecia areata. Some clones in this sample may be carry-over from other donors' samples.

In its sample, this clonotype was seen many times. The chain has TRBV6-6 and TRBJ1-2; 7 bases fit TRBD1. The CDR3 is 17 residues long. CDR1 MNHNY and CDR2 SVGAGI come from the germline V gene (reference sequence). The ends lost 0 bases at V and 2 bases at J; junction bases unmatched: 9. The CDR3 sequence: CASSYSITDRVNYGYTF. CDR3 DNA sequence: TGTGCCAGCAGTTACTCGATAACCGACAGGGTCAACTATGGCTACACCTTC.

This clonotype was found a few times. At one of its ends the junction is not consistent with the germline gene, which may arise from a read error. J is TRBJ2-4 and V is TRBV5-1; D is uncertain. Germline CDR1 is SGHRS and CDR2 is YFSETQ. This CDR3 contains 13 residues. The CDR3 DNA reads TGCGCCAGCAGCTTGGATTCGACACCTGCCCTAACCTTC. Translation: CASSLDSTPALTF.

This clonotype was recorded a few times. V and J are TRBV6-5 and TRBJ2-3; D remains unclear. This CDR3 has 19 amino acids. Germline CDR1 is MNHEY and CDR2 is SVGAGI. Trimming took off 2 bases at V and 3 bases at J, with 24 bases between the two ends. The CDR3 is CASSYAPPGPRIRTDTQYF. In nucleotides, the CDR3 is TGTGCCAGCAGTTACGCCCCACCGGGCCCCCGGATTAGGACAGATACGCAGTATTTT.

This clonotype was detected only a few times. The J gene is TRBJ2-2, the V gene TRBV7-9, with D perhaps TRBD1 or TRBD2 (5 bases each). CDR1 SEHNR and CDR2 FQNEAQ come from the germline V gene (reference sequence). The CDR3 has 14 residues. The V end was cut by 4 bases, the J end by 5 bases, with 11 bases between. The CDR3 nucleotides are TGTGCCAGCAGCTCCGGGACGACAACCGGGGAGCTGTTTTTT. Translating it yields CASSSGTTTGELFF. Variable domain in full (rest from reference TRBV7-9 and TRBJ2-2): DTGVSQNPRHKITKRGQNVTFRCDPISEHNRLYWYRQTLGQGPEFLTYFQNEAQLEKSRLLSDRFSAERPKGSFSTLEIQRTEQGDSAMYLCASSSGTTTGELFFGEGSRLTVL.

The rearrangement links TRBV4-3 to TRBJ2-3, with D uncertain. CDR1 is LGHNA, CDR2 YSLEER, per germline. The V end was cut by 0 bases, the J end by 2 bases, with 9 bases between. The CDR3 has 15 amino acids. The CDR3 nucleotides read TGCGCCAGCAGCCAAGATCGAGCTACCACAGATACGCAGTATTTT. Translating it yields CASSQDRATTDTQYF.

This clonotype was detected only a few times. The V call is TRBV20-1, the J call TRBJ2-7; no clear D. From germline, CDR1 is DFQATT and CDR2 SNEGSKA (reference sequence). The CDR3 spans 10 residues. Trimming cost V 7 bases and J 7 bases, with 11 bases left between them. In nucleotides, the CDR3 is TGCAGTGAGGCTCCCTGGGAGCAGTACGTC. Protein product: CSEAPWEQYV.

CDR3 bases: TGTGCCAGCAGCCCACCGACAGGGCAGGATACGCAGTATTTT. It specifies CASSPPTGQDTQYF. The chain is built from TRBV11-1 and TRBJ2-3; TRBD1 matches 7 bases. Germline V gives CDR1 SGHAT, CDR2 FQDESV (reference sequence). The CDR3 contains 14 residues. Trimming cost V 5 bases and J 6 bases; bases outside gene matches: 8.

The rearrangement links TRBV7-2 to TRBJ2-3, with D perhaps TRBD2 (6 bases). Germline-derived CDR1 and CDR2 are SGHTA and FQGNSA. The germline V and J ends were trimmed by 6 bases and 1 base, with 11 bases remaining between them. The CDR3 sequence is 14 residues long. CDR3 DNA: TGTGCCAGCAGGAGGGAGGCGGGCACAGATACGCAGTATTTT. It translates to CASRREAGTDTQYF.

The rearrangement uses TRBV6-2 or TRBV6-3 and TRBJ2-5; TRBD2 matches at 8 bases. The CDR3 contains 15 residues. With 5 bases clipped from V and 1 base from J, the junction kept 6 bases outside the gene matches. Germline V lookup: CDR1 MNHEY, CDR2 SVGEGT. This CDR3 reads CASSPAGVPQETQYF. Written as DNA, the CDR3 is TGTGCCAGCAGTCCAGCGGGAGTACCCCAAGAGACCCAGTACTTC.

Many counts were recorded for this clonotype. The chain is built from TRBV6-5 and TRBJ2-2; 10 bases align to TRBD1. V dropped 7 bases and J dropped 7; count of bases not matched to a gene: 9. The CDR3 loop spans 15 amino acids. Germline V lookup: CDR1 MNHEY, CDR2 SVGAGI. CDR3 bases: TGTGCCAGCAAAGAAGACAGGGGGCGCGTCGGGGAGCTGTTTTTT. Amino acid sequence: CASKEDRGRVGELFF.

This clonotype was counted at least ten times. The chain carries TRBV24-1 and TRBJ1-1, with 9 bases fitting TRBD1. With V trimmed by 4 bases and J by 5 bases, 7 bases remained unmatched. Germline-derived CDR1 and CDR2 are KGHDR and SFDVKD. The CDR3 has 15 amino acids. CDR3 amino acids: CATSDTQGAKTEAFF. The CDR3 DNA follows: TGTGCCACCAGTGACACACAGGGGGCCAAGACTGAAGCTTTCTTT.

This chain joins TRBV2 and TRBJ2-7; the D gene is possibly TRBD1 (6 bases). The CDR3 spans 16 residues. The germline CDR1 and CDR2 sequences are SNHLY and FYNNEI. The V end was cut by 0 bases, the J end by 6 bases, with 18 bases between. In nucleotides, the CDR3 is TGTGCCAGCAGTGAAGCGCGTACAGGGCGCTTCTCCGAGCAGTACTTC. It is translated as CASSEARTGRFSEQYF.

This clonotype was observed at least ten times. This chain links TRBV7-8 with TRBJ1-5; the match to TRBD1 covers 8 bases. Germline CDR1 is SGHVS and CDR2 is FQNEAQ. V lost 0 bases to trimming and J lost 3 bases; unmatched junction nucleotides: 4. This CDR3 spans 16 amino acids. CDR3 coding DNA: TGTGCCAGCAGCTTAGCGGACAGGGAATTCAATCAGCCCCAGCATTTT. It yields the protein CASSLADREFNQPQHF.

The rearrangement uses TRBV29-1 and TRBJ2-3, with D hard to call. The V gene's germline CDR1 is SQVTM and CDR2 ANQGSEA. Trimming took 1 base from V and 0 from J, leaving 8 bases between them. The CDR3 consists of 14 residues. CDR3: CSVEGGFSTDTQYF. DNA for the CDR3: TGCAGCGTTGAAGGCGGCTTCAGCACAGATACGCAGTATTTT.

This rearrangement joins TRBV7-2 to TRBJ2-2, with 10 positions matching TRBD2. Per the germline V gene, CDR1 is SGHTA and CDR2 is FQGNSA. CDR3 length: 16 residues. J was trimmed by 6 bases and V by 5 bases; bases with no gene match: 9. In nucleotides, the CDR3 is TGTGCCAGCAGCCGCGGACTAGCGGTCGGGGCCGGGGAGCTGTTTTTT. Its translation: CASSRGLAVGAGELFF. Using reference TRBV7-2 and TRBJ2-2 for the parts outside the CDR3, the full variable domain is GAGVSQSPSNKVTEKGKDVELRCDPISGHTALYWYRQSLGQGLEFLIYFQGNSAPDKSGLPSDRFSAERTGGSVSTLTIQRTQQEDSAVYLCASSRGLAVGAGELFFGEGSRLTVL.